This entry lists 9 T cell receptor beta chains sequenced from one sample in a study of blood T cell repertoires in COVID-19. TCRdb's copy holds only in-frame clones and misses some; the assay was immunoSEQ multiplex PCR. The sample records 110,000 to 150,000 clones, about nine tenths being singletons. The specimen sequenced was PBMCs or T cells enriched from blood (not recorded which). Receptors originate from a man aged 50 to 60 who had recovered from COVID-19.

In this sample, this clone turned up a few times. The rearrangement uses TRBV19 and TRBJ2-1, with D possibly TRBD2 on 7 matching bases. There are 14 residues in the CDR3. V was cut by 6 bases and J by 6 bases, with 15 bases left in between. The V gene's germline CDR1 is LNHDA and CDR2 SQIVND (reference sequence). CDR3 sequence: CASSGGAGANEQFF. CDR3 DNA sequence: TGTGCCAGTAGCGGAGGGGCGGGGGCCAATGAGCAGTTCTTC.

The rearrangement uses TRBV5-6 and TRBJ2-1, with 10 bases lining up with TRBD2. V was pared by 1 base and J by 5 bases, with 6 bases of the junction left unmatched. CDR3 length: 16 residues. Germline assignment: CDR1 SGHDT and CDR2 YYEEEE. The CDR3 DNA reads TGTGCCAGCAGCTTGTCCACTAGCGGGATTGACAATGAGCAGTTCTTC. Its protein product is CASSLSTSGIDNEQFF.

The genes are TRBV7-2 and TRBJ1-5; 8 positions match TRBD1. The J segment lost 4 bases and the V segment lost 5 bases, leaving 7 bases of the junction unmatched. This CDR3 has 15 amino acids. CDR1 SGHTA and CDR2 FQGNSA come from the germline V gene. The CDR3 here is CASSTRTGTNQPQHF. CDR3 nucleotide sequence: TGTGCCAGCAGCACACGGACAGGGACTAATCAGCCCCAGCATTTT.

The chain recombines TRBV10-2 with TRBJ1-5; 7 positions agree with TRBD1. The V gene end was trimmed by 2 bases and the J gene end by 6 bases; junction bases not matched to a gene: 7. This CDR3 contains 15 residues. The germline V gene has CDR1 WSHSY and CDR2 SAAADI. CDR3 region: CASSEPGQPLQPQHF. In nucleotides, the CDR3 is TGCGCCAGCAGTGAGCCGGGACAGCCACTTCAGCCCCAGCATTTT.

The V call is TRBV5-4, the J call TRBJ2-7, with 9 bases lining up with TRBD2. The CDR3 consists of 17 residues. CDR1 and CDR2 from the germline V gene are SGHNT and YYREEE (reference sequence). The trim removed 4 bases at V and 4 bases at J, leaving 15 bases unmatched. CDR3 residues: CASSPGRGGRALYEQYF. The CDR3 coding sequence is TGTGCCAGCAGCCCGGGTAGAGGCGGGAGGGCCTTGTACGAGCAGTACTTC.

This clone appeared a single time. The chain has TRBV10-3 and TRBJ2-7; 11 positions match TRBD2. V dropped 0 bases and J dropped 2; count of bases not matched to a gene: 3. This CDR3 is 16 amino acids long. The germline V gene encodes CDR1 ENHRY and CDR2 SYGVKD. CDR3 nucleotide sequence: TGTGCCATCAGTGAGTCTCGACTAGCGGGACCCTACGAGCAGTACTTC. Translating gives CAISESRLAGPYEQYF.

For the CDR3, the DNA is TGTGCCAGCAGTCCAGGAAGGGCGCGGGACTACAATGAGCAGTTCTTC. Translating it yields CASSPGRARDYNEQFF. The chain combines TRBV6-4 with TRBJ2-1; D might be TRBD2 (6 bases). Trimming shortened V by 5 bases and J by 3 bases, and 17 bases separated the two germline ends. This CDR3 is built from 16 residues. Germline V lookup: CDR1 MRHNA, CDR2 SNTAGT.

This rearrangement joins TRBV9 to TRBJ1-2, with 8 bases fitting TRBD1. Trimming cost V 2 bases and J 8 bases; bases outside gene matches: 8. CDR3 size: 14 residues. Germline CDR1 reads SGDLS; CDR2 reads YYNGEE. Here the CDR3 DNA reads TGTGCCAGCAGCGTCGACGGACAGGGCGGGGGCTACACCTTC. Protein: CASSVDGQGGGYTF.

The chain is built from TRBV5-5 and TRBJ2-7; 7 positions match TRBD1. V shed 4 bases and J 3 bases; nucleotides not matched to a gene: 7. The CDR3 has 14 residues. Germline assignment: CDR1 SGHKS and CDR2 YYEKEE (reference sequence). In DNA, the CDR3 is TGTGCCAGCAGCACTCCGGGACAGCTCTACGAGCAGTACGTC. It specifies CASSTPGQLYEQYV.